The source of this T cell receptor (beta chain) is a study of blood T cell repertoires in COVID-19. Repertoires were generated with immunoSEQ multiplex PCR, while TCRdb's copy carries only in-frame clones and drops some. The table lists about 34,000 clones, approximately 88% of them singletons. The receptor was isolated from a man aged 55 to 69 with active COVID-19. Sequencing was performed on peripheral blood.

The DNA for the CDR3 is TGTGCTCAACAGGTAGCGGGAGTGAATGAGCAGTTCTTC. It encodes CAQQVAGVNEQFF. The rearrangement links TRBV12-3 or TRBV12-4 to TRBJ2-1; 9 positions match TRBD2. The CDR3 length is 13 residues.